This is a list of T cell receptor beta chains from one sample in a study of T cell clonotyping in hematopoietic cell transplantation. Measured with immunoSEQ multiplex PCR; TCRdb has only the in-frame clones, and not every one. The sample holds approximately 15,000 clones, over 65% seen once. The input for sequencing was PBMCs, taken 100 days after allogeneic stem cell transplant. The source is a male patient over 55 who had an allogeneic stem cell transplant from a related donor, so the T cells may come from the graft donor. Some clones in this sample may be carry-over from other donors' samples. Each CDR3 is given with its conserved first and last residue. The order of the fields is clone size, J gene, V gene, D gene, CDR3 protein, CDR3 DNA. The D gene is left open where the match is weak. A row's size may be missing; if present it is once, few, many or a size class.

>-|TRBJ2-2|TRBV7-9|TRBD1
CASFGTGDTGELFF
TGTGCCAGTTTCGGGACAGGGGACACCGGGGAGCTGTTTTTT
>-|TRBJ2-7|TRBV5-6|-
CASSLGAGYEQYF
TGTGCCAGCAGCCTTGGGGCGGGGTACGAGCAGTACTTC
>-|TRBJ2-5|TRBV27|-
CASSDPWETQYF
TGTGCCAGCAGCGACCCCTGGGAGACCCAGTACTTC
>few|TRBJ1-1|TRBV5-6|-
CASSLLAGWNTEAFF
TGTGCCAGCAGCTTGTTAGCGGGGTGGAACACTGAAGCTTTCTTT
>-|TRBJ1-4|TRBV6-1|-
CASSEAARARGEKLFF
TGTGCCAGCAGTGAAGCGGCCAGGGCAAGAGGGGAAAAACTGTTTTTT
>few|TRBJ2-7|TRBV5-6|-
CASSVDSRYEQYF
TGTGCCAGCAGCGTGGACAGTCGCTACGAGCAGTACTTC
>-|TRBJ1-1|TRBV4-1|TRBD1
CASSHLFQGALRTEAFF
TGCGCCAGCAGCCATTTGTTCCAGGGGGCCTTGAGGACTGAAGCTTTCTTT
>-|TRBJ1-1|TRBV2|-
CASSINRDSFVNTEAFF
TGTGCCAGCAGTATAAACAGGGATTCCTTTGTGAACACTGAAGCTTTCTTT
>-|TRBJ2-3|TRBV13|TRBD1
CASIRGQVHADTQYF
TGTGCCAGTATCCGCGGACAGGTTCATGCGGATACGCAGTATTTT
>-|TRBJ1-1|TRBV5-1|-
CASSLDGANTEAFF
TGCGCCAGCAGCTTGGACGGGGCTAACACTGAAGCTTTCTTT
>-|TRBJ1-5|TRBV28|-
CASSHNPRHF
TGTGCCAGCAGCCACAATCCCCGGCATTTT
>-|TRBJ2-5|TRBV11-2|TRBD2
CASSLELAGIQETQYF
TGTGCCAGCAGCTTAGAACTAGCGGGGATCCAAGAGACCCAGTACTTC
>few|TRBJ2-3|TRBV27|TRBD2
CASRISGGTDTQYF
TGTGCCAGCAGGATCAGCGGGGGAACAGATACGCAGTATTTT
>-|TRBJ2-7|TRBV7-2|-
CASSSPGSYEQYF
TGTGCCAGCAGTTCCCCGGGAAGCTACGAGCAGTACTTC
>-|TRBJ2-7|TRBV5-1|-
CASTPGATDYEQYF
TGCGCCAGCACCCCTGGGGCGACAGACTACGAGCAGTACTTC
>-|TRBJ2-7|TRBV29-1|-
CSVVKDSTYEQYF
TGCAGCGTTGTTAAAGACAGCACCTACGAGCAGTACTTC
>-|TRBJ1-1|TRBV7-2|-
CASQTWAGMNTEAFF
TGTGCCAGCCAAACGTGGGCAGGTATGAACACTGAAGCTTTCTTT
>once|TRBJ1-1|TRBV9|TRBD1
CASSARTGGTEAFF
TGTGCCAGCAGCGCGCGGACAGGGGGCACTGAAGCTTTCTTT
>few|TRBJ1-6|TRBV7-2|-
CASSSFGRLHF
TGTGCCAGCAGCTCATTTGGCCGCCTCCACTTT
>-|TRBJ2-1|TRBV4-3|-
CASSQAGLGEQFF
TGCGCCAGCAGCCAAGCCGGCCTTGGTGAGCAGTTCTTC
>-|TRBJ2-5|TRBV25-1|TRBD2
CASSEPGLGGETQYF
TGTGCCAGCAGTGAGCCGGGACTAGGAGGAGAGACCCAGTACTTC
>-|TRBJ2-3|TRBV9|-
CASSGTPTDTQYF
TGTGCCAGCAGCGGGACCCCCACAGATACGCAGTATTTT
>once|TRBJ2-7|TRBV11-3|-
CASSLESGGGYEQYF
TGTGCCAGCAGCTTAGAATCTGGGGGTGGCTACGAGCAGTACTTC
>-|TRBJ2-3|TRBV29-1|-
CSVVGTTSTDTQYF
TGCAGCGTTGTGGGGACAACTAGCACAGATACGCAGTATTTT
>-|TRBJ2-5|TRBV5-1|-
CASSLSLEDQETQYF
TGCGCCAGCAGCTTGAGCCTCGAGGACCAAGAGACCCAGTACTTC
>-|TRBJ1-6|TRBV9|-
CASSIGGNSPLHF
TGTGCCAGCAGCATAGGGGGTAATTCACCCCTCCACTTT
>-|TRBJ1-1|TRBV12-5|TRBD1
CASGPGQGASTEAFF
TGTGCTAGTGGCCCAGGACAGGGGGCATCAACTGAAGCTTTCTTT
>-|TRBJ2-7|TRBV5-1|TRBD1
CASSMGTGSVHEQYF
TGCGCCAGCAGCATGGGGACAGGCTCTGTCCACGAGCAGTACTTC
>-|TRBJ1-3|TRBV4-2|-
CASSQDGSTSGNTIYF
TGTGCCAGCAGCCAAGATGGGTCCACCTCTGGAAACACCATATATTTT
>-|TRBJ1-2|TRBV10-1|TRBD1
CASETLGTGDGYTF
TGCGCCAGCGAGACTCTCGGGACAGGGGATGGCTACACCTTC
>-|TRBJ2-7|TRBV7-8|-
CASSLLQGYEQYF
TGTGCCAGCAGCTTATTACAGGGCTACGAGCAGTACTTC
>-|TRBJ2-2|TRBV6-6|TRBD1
CASSYDGQGATGELFF
TGTGCCAGCAGTTATGACGGACAGGGGGCTACCGGGGAGCTGTTTTTT
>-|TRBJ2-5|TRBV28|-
CASSLNGGQETQYF
TGTGCCAGCAGTTTAAACGGGGGACAAGAGACCCAGTACTTC
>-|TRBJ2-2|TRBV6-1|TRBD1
CASGTRDRGPGELFF
TGTGCCAGCGGAACCCGGGACAGGGGGCCCGGGGAGCTGTTTTTT
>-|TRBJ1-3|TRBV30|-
CAWDGISGNTIYF
TGTGCCTGGGATGGGATCTCTGGAAACACCATATATTTT
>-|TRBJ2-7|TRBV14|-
CASSPGVARYEQYF
TGTGCCAGCAGCCCCGGGGTAGCGCGCTACGAGCAGTACTTC
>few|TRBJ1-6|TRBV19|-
CASSIAGADNSPLHF
TGTGCCAGTAGTATAGCGGGGGCCGATAATTCACCCCTCCACTTT
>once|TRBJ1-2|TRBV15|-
CATSRDSQTHTVSGYTF
TGTGCCACCAGCAGAGATTCCCAGACACATACCGTCTCTGGCTACACCTTC
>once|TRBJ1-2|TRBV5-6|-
CASSLDSSSYGYTF
TGTGCCAGCAGCTTGGATTCGTCATCCTATGGCTACACCTTC
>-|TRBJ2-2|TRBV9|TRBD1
CASNRGENTGELFF
TGTGCCAGCAACAGGGGGGAGAACACCGGGGAGCTGTTTTTT
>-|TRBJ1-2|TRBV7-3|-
CASSGRGIYGYTF
TGTGCCAGCAGCGGACGAGGTATCTATGGCTACACCTTC
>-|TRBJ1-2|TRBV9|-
CASSGAPGYGYTF
TGTGCCAGCAGCGGGGCCCCGGGGTATGGCTACACCTTC
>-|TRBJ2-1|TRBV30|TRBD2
CAWGKTSGAALDEQFF
TGTGCCTGGGGGAAAACTAGCGGGGCCGCATTGGATGAGCAGTTCTTC
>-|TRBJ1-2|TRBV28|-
CASQSYNLNYGYTF
TGTGCCAGCCAGTCGTACAACTTAAACTATGGCTACACCTTC
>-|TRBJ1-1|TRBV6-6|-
CASSQWAANTEAFF
TGTGCCAGCAGTCAATGGGCAGCTAACACTGAAGCTTTCTTT
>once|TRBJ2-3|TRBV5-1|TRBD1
CASRPGQGGPDTQYF
TGCGCCAGCAGACCCGGACAGGGAGGACCAGATACGCAGTATTTT
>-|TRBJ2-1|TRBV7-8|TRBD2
CASSLGRLAGRNEQFF
TGTGCCAGCAGCCTCGGAAGACTAGCGGGGAGAAATGAGCAGTTCTTC
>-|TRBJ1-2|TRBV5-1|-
CASSLASDNGYTF
TGCGCCAGCAGCTTGGCTTCGGACAATGGCTACACCTTC
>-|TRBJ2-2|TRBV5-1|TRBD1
CASSWRTGENTGELFF
TGCGCCAGCAGCTGGAGGACAGGAGAGAACACCGGGGAGCTGTTTTTT
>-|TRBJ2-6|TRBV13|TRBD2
CASSLGLAGGPGANVLTF
TGTGCCAGCAGCTTAGGGCTAGCGGGGGGGCCCGGGGCCAACGTCCTGACTTTC
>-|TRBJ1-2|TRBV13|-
CASSLSRGVYGYTF
TGTGCCAGCAGCTTAAGCAGGGGCGTCTATGGCTACACCTTC
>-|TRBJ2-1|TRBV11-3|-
CASSLGGLGGNEQFF
TGTGCCAGCAGCTTAGGAGGACTGGGGGGCAATGAGCAGTTCTTC
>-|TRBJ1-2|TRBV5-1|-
CASKDQDYGYTF
TGCGCCAGCAAAGATCAGGACTATGGCTACACCTTC
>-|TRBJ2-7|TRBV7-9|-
CASSLGSRGTYEQYF
TGTGCCAGCAGCTTAGGTAGCAGGGGAACCTACGAGCAGTACTTC
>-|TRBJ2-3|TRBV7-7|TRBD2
CASSDGLVRHF
TGTGCCAGCAGCGACGGACTAGTTAGGCATTTT
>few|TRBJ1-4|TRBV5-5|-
CASSLWTEEKLFF
TGTGCCAGCAGCTTGTGGACCGAGGAAAAACTGTTTTTT
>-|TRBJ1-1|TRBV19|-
CASSIILGNTEAFF
TGTGCCAGTAGTATAATCTTAGGGAACACTGAAGCTTTCTTT
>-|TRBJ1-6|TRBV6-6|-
CASSYRAGESPLHF
TGTGCCAGCAGTTATAGGGCAGGGGAATCACCCCTCCACTTT
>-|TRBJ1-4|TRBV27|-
CASSAATNEKLFF
TGTGCCAGCAGTGCGGCAACTAATGAAAAACTGTTTTTT
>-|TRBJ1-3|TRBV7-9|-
CASSAAGSGNTIYF
TGTGCCAGCAGTGCAGCAGGCTCTGGAAACACCATATATTTT